The T cell receptor (beta chain) described here comes from a study of blood T cell repertoires in COVID-19. The table came from immunoSEQ multiplex PCR; TCRdb's copy has only in-frame clones and leaves some out. The profile shows about 140,000 clones, roughly four fifths of them singletons. The V end was cut by 4 bases, the J end by 8 bases, with 18 bases between. CDR1 is SGHRS and CDR2 is YFSETQ in the germline V gene. The CDR3 extends over 14 amino acids. The specimen was peripheral blood. The clonotype comes from a woman over 75 with active or convalescent COVID-19. This chain uses TRBV5-1 with TRBJ1-1; D gene uncertain. DNA of the CDR3: TGCGCCAGCAGCCTGGCCCTAGACCTACCAGAAGCTTTCTTT. The encoded protein is CASSLALDLPEAFF.